The 20 T cell receptor beta chains reported below all come from one sample, sequenced in a study of beta chain features in type 1 diabetes. As every portion of the isolated RNA was reverse transcribed, the sequencing read expressed TCRB transcripts. Assay used: immunoSEQ multiplex PCR; TCRdb lists only in-frame clones, some missing. The sample includes over 500,000 clones, roughly a sixth of them seen just once. What was sequenced was naive CD4+ T cells from blood. Receptors were obtained from a man younger than 35 in good health.

The V call is TRBV21-1, the J call TRBJ1-1; the table's D gene call, TRBD1, was not cross checked with the DNA. TRBV21-1 is designated a pseudogene. This CDR3 has 16 residues. DNA of the CDR3: TGTGCCAGCTCCCCTGGGGGACAGGGGGCTTTAGATGAAGCTTTCTTT. Amino acids: CASSPGGQGALDEAFF.

The chain couples TRBV6-1 to TRBJ1-6; weak D call: TRBD1 (5 bases). Germline assignment: CDR1 MNHNS and CDR2 SASEGT. The CDR3 runs 14 residues. V lost 7 bases, J lost 9 bases, and 16 bases lay in between. The CDR3 loop is CASIQEGRGSPLHF. CDR3 bases: TGTGCCAGCATCCAAGAGGGACGGGGTTCACCCCTCCACTTT.

The chain has TRBV27 and TRBJ1-4; D call uncertain. Trimming left V 2 bases short and J 5 bases short, with 15 bases between. The CDR3 sequence is 16 residues long. Germline lookup yields CDR1 MNHEY and CDR2 SMNVEV (reference sequence). The CDR3 spells CASSLSRRAGNEKLFF. CDR3 in DNA: TGTGCCAGCAGTTTAAGTCGACGGGCGGGGAATGAAAAACTGTTTTTT.

The DNA for the CDR3 is TGTGCCAGCACCCTGGGCGGGCCGCGGGATTACGAGCAGTACTTC. Its protein product is CASTLGGPRDYEQYF. The V call is TRBV2, the J call TRBJ2-7, with a possible D match to TRBD2 (6 bases). V was trimmed by 7 bases and J by 4 bases, leaving 20 bases between them. Per the germline V gene, CDR1 is SNHLY and CDR2 is FYNNEI. CDR3 size: 15 residues.

The gene calls are TRBV7-2 and TRBJ2-4; 7 nucleotides align to TRBD1. Germline V gene lookup returns CDR1 SGHTA and CDR2 FQGNSA. The length of the CDR3 is 15 residues. V lost 5 bases to trimming and J lost 6 bases; unmatched junction nucleotides: 10. The CDR3 DNA reads TGTGCCAGCAGCGGACAAACAGGGGCGGGAAACATTCAGTACTTC. Its protein is CASSGQTGAGNIQYF.

V and J are TRBV6-5 and TRBJ2-7, with 7 bases lining up with TRBD1. The germline V gene encodes CDR1 MNHEY and CDR2 SVGAGI. CDR3 size: 13 residues. Losses at the gene ends were 6 bases for V and 2 bases for J; bases not matched to a gene: 4. The CDR3 region is CASRRDRTYEQYF. In DNA, the CDR3 is TGTGCCAGCAGAAGGGACAGAACCTACGAGCAGTACTTC.

This clone has more than one count but fewer than ten. The chain combines TRBV5-1 with TRBJ2-1, with 10 positions matching TRBD2. Trimming cost V 3 bases and J 9 bases; bases outside gene matches: 12. There are 16 residues in the CDR3. Germline V gives CDR1 SGHRS, CDR2 YFSETQ. CDR3 in DNA: TGCGCCAGCAGCTGGGGACCTCTAGCGGGAGTTGGTGAGCAGTTCTTC. It yields the protein CASSWGPLAGVGEQFF.

V usage is TRBV28 and J usage is TRBJ2-4; D is perhaps TRBD1 or TRBD2 (5 bases each). V lost 6 bases and J lost 3, with 12 bases in between. The CDR3 totals 14 residues. Germline V gene data show CDR1 as MDHEN and CDR2 as SYDVKM. The CDR3 sequence is CASSSSGRKNIQYF. CDR3 nucleotide sequence: TGTGCCAGCAGCTCTTCGGGGCGCAAAAACATTCAGTACTTC.

This clone has only a few counts. The chain recombines TRBV5-4 with TRBJ2-7; possible D gene TRBD2, 5 bases. The germline V and J ends were trimmed by 3 bases and 6 bases, with 19 bases remaining between them. CDR1 is SGHNT and CDR2 is YYREEE in the germline V gene (reference sequence). This CDR3 spans 15 amino acids. CDR3 bases: TGTGCCAGCAGCTCGGACCGGGCCCTCGGGATCGAGCAGTACTTC. Its translation: CASSSDRALGIEQYF.

The V gene is TRBV5-4, the J gene TRBJ2-3, with TRBD2 identical over 13 bases. Germline assignment: CDR1 SGHNT and CDR2 YYREEE (reference sequence). V was clipped by 4 bases and J by 6 bases; unmatched bases: 2. CDR3 length: 14 residues. This chain's CDR3 is CASSGTSGMDTQYF. CDR3 nucleotide sequence: TGTGCCAGCAGCGGGACTAGCGGGATGGATACGCAGTATTTT. Drawing the rest from reference TRBV5-4 and TRBJ2-3, the complete variable domain is ETGVTQSPTHLIKTRGQQVTLRCSSQSGHNTVSWYQQALGQGPQFIFQYYREEENGRGNFPPRFSGLQFPNYSSELNVNALELDDSALYLCASSGTSGMDTQYFGPGTRLTVL.

This clone was seen a handful of times. The chain joins TRBV7-9 to TRBJ1-2, with D possibly being TRBD1 (6 bases). This CDR3 has 14 amino acids. V was trimmed by 3 bases and J by 5 bases, leaving 13 bases between them. Germline values: CDR1 SEHNR, CDR2 FQNEAQ (reference sequence). The CDR3 nucleotides read TGTGCCAGCAGCTTGGACAGCGCATCTTATGGCTACACCTTC. It yields the protein CASSLDSASYGYTF.

The CDR3 DNA reads TGTGCCAGCAGTGAAATCCACTCGACAGGGGGCGGTTCACCCCTCCACTTT. It encodes CASSEIHSTGGGSPLHF. The chain combines TRBV25-1 with TRBJ1-6, with 10 nucleotides matching TRBD1. From germline, CDR1 is MGHDK and CDR2 SYGVNS. The CDR3 covers 17 residues. Trimming at V came to 2 bases and at J to 9 bases, leaving 10 bases not matched to a gene.

This clone was detected a few times. The rearrangement uses TRBV9 and TRBJ2-5; D not resolved. The CDR3 runs 12 residues. Trimming took off 4 bases at V and 5 bases at J, with 9 bases between the two ends. CDR1 and CDR2 from the germline V gene are SGDLS and YYNGEE. Here the CDR3 reads CASSSQTETQYF. CDR3 nucleotides: TGTGCCAGCAGCTCCCAGACGGAGACCCAGTACTTC.

This clone has a single count. The chain links TRBV2 to TRBJ1-5; D unresolved. The ends were cut back, 6 bases at V and 3 bases at J, with 12 bases in the middle. CDR3 length equals 14 residues. Per the germline V gene, CDR1 is SNHLY and CDR2 is FYNNEI. The CDR3 region is CASSADIVNQPQHF. The CDR3 nucleotides are TGTGCCAGCAGCGCCGACATCGTCAATCAGCCCCAGCATTTT.

A few counts support this clone. This chain uses TRBV5-5 with TRBJ2-7, with 9 bases fitting TRBD1. With V trimmed by 5 bases and J by 2 bases, 2 bases remained unmatched. The length of the CDR3 is 13 residues. CDR1 and CDR2 (germline): SGHKS, YYEKEE (reference sequence). This CDR3 reads CASRRTGAYEQYF. In nucleotides, the CDR3 is TGTGCCAGCAGGAGGACAGGGGCCTACGAGCAGTACTTC.

This clone was counted a few times. The genes are TRBV27 and TRBJ2-7; 7 bases agree with TRBD2. J gave up 5 bases and V 6 bases, and 19 bases lay outside the gene matches. The germline CDR1 and CDR2 sequences are MNHEY and SMNVEV (reference sequence). The CDR3 consists of 17 residues. DNA of the CDR3: TGTGCCAGCAGATGGTCGGGGAGGGCCCAGTCGACCCACGAGCAGTACTTC. Translation: CASRWSGRAQSTHEQYF.

This clone was detected a few times. The sample holds other DNA sequences that translate to the same CDR3. The chain combines TRBV7-2 with TRBJ2-7; 7 bases are a match to TRBD1. V gave up 2 bases and J gave up 2 bases; unmatched junction bases: 3. Germline lookup yields CDR1 SGHTA and CDR2 FQGNSA. The CDR3 has 14 residues. This CDR3 is CASSLRQGAYEQYF. CDR3 DNA: TGTGCCAGCAGCTTACGACAGGGAGCCTACGAGCAGTACTTC.

A single count supports this clone. The rearrangement links TRBV5-4 to TRBJ2-7, with a possible D match to TRBD2 (6 bases). The CDR3 covers 15 residues. V was trimmed by 4 bases and J by 4 bases, leaving 18 bases between them. Germline CDR1 reads SGHNT; CDR2 reads YYREEE (reference sequence). The CDR3 protein is CASSDGAGSLYEQYF. In DNA form, the CDR3 reads TGTGCCAGCAGCGACGGCGCGGGATCCCTATACGAGCAGTACTTC.

This clone appeared a few times. This sequence joins TRBV7-2 and TRBJ1-5, with D maybe TRBD1 (5 bases). V was clipped by 1 base and J by 7 bases, with 14 bases between them. The V gene's germline CDR1 is SGHTA and CDR2 FQGNSA. This CDR3 region has 15 residues. The CDR3 bases are TGTGCCAGCAGCTTAGTTCCCCCAGGGATACAGCCCCAGCATTTT. This gives the protein CASSLVPPGIQPQHF.

This chain uses TRBV10-3 with TRBJ1-2, with 7 bases fitting TRBD1. With 0 bases clipped from V and 7 bases from J, the junction kept 2 bases outside the gene matches. Germline V CDR1 and CDR2: ENHRY, SYGVKD. The CDR3 sequence is 13 residues long. The CDR3 loop reads CAISESWTGGYTF. The CDR3 nucleotides read TGTGCCATCAGTGAGTCATGGACAGGTGGCTACACCTTC.